Listed below are T cell receptor beta chains from one sample, sequenced in a study of OX40 agonist ivuxolimab in advanced cancers. This table comes from immunoSEQ multiplex PCR, and its TCRdb copy is limited to in-frame clones, with some not included. The data hold roughly 60,000 clones, with about 89% observed a single time. Specimen: CD4+ or CD8+ T cells sorted from blood, collected in a trial of the OX40 agonist ivuxolimab. The receptor source for this set is an adult with an advanced solid tumor such as melanoma, head and neck, liver or kidney cancer. The CDR3 runs from the conserved cysteine through the conserved F or W. A D gene is named only where the DNA matches it firmly. Rows may omit the clone size; those that give it use once, few, many or a size class.

CDR3 protein,CDR3 DNA,clone size,D gene,J gene,V gene
CAWSLLGSGIDEQFF,TGTGCCTGGAGTCTCCTGGGTAGCGGGATTGATGAGCAGTTCTTC,.,TRBD2,TRBJ2-1,TRBV30
CASSIGRPGYEQYF,TGTGCCAGCTCAATCGGCAGACCAGGCTACGAGCAGTACTTC,.,.,TRBJ2-7,TRBV18
CASSEAAGGPYEQYF,TGTGCCAGCAGTGAAGCGGCGGGAGGCCCCTACGAGCAGTACTTC,.,TRBD2,TRBJ2-7,TRBV6-1
CSVNRANEQFF,TGCAGCGTCAACAGGGCCAATGAGCAGTTCTTC,.,.,TRBJ2-1,TRBV29-1
CASSLADRDIEAFF,TGTGCCAGCAGCTTAGCGGACAGAGACATTGAAGCTTTCTTT,.,.,TRBJ1-1,TRBV13
CASSPGNQETQYF,TGTGCCAGCTCACCAGGGAACCAAGAGACCCAGTACTTC,.,.,TRBJ2-5,TRBV18
CASRRDSSYEQYF,TGTGCCAGCCGTCGAGATTCTTCCTACGAGCAGTACTTC,.,.,TRBJ2-7,TRBV2
CASSGERQGFGGYTF,TGTGCCAGCAGCGGGGAAAGACAGGGTTTCGGAGGCTACACCTTC,.,TRBD1,TRBJ1-2,TRBV5-4
CAISENDETQYF,TGTGCCATCAGTGAAAACGATGAGACCCAGTACTTC,once,.,TRBJ2-5,TRBV10-3
CATSRDQGETQYF,TGTGCCACCAGCAGAGATCAGGGTGAGACCCAGTACTTC,.,.,TRBJ2-5,TRBV15
CASSIGSGIETQYF,TGTGCCAGTAGTATAGGGTCCGGGATAGAGACCCAGTACTTC,.,.,TRBJ2-5,TRBV19
CASSWGTEAFF,TGTGCCAGCAGCTGGGGGACAGAAGCTTTCTTT,.,.,TRBJ1-1,TRBV7-8
CASSFGIRSNQPQHF,TGTGCCAGCAGCTTTGGAATCAGAAGCAATCAGCCCCAGCATTTT,.,.,TRBJ1-5,TRBV5-6
CASIPRTGEGGEQFF,TGTGCCAGCATCCCACGGACAGGGGAAGGAGGTGAGCAGTTCTTC,.,TRBD1,TRBJ2-1,TRBV6-6
CASSPGTGWSYEQYF,TGTGCCAGCAGCCCCGGAACAGGGTGGTCCTACGAGCAGTACTTC,.,.,TRBJ2-7,TRBV7-9
CASSILTGSYSNQPQHF,TGTGCCAGTAGTATTCTGACAGGGAGCTATAGCAATCAGCCCCAGCATTTT,.,TRBD1,TRBJ1-5,TRBV19
CAWSVRSRDTQYF,TGTGCCTGGAGTGTACGTAGTCGGGATACGCAGTATTTT,.,.,TRBJ2-3,TRBV30
CASSVTGAYTEAFF,TGCGCCAGCAGCGTGACCGGGGCCTACACTGAAGCTTTCTTT,.,.,TRBJ1-1,TRBV5-1
CASSLTDRAYQPQHF,TGTGCCAGCAGTTTAACAGACAGGGCCTATCAGCCCCAGCATTTT,.,TRBD1,TRBJ1-5,TRBV28
CASSYSNPMVGSPLHF,TGTGCCAGCAGTTACTCGAATCCCATGGTGGGGTCACCCCTCCACTTT,once,.,TRBJ1-6,TRBV6-5
CASSLARTGEALGNTEAFF,TGCGCCAGCAGCTTGGCACGGACAGGGGAGGCATTAGGGAACACTGAAGCTTTCTTT,.,TRBD1,TRBJ1-1,TRBV5-1
CAWSPGGQGYGYTEAFF,TGTGCCTGGAGCCCTGGGGGACAGGGTTATGGGTACACTGAAGCTTTCTTT,.,TRBD1,TRBJ1-1,TRBV30
CASSLSLAGPDTQYF,TGCGCCAGCAGCTTGTCTCTTGCGGGACCAGATACGCAGTATTTT,.,.,TRBJ2-3,TRBV5-1
CASSTGRAPGNEQFF,TGTGCCAGCAGCACCGGGAGGGCCCCCGGCAATGAGCAGTTCTTC,.,TRBD2,TRBJ2-1,TRBV9
CASSSGTPQYF,TGTGCCAGCAGTTCCGGGACACCACAGTACTTC,once,.,TRBJ2-7,TRBV6-6
CASSQTTTVEAFF,TGTGCCAGCTCACAAACCACGACAGTTGAAGCTTTCTTT,.,.,TRBJ1-1,TRBV18
CASMTANYGYTF,TGTGCCAGCATGACAGCTAACTATGGCTACACCTTC,few,.,TRBJ1-2,TRBV27
CASTPTGGTYEQYF,TGTGCCAGCACCCCTACAGGGGGCACCTACGAGCAGTACTTC,.,TRBD1,TRBJ2-7,TRBV27
CASSSRLGAKSYNEQFF,TGTGCCAGCAGCTCCCGCTTGGGAGCGAAATCATACAATGAGCAGTTCTTC,.,.,TRBJ2-1,TRBV7-9
CASSSSGGSTDTQYF,TGTGCCAGCAGCTCAAGCGGGGGAAGCACAGATACGCAGTATTTT,.,TRBD2,TRBJ2-3,TRBV7-3
CASSEVTGWDEQFF,TGTGCCAGCAGTGAAGTGACAGGGTGGGATGAGCAGTTCTTC,.,TRBD1,TRBJ2-1,TRBV6-1
CASSPGSGGENTEAFF,TGTGCCAGCTCACCAGGTTCGGGGGGCGAGAACACTGAAGCTTTCTTT,.,.,TRBJ1-1,TRBV18
CASSGGGGPLETQYF,TGTGCCAGCAGTGGTGGGGGAGGGCCTTTGGAGACCCAGTACTTC,.,TRBD2,TRBJ2-5,TRBV2
CASSPSEYEQYF,TGTGCCAGCTCACCTTCGGAATACGAGCAGTACTTC,.,.,TRBJ2-7,TRBV18
CASSSGRNTGELFF,TGTGCCAGCAGCTCGGGACGAAACACCGGGGAGCTGTTTTTT,.,.,TRBJ2-2,TRBV11-2
CASSVGGGVTEAFF,TGTGCCAGCAGCGTAGGAGGAGGGGTCACTGAAGCTTTCTTT,few,.,TRBJ1-1,TRBV9
CASSLAPGFAGELFF,TGTGCCAGCAGCTTAGCGCCCGGGTTCGCCGGGGAGCTGTTTTTT,once,.,TRBJ2-2,TRBV7-2
CASSQSAGQGRETQYF,TGTGCCAGCAGCCAATCGGCGGGACAGGGTAGAGAGACCCAGTACTTC,.,TRBD1,TRBJ2-5,TRBV16
CASSSGTGGSGNTIYF,TGCGCCAGCAGCTCGGGGACAGGGGGCTCTGGAAACACCATATATTTT,.,TRBD1,TRBJ1-3,TRBV5-1
CASRGQGGSNQPQHF,TGTGCCAGCAGAGGACAGGGGGGTAGCAATCAGCCCCAGCATTTT,.,TRBD1,TRBJ1-5,TRBV27
CASSQLAGGETQYF,TGTGCCAGCAGCCAACTAGCGGGAGGCGAGACCCAGTACTTC,.,TRBD2,TRBJ2-5,TRBV6-5
CASSLRDTEAFF,TGTGCCAGCTCGCTCCGGGACACTGAAGCTTTCTTT,.,.,TRBJ1-1,TRBV18
CATMGFTSYEQYF,TGTGCCACCATGGGATTTACTTCCTACGAGCAGTACTTC,once,.,TRBJ2-7,TRBV6-5
CAISERGQGNNYGYTF,TGTGCCATCAGTGAGCGCGGACAGGGGAACAACTATGGCTACACCTTC,.,TRBD1,TRBJ1-2,TRBV10-3
CASSTGQGAVGYTF,TGTGCCAGCAGCACCGGACAGGGGGCGGTGGGCTACACCTTC,.,TRBD1,TRBJ1-2,TRBV5-6
CASSERSAEQYF,TGTGCCAGCAGTGAGCGGTCAGCCGAGCAGTACTTC,.,.,TRBJ2-7,TRBV2
CAWTAYSGDYGYTF,TGTGCCTGGACGGCATACAGTGGTGACTATGGCTACACCTTC,.,.,TRBJ1-2,TRBV30
CASSPKPQGGRTEAFF,TGTGCCAGCAGTCCCAAGCCACAGGGGGGGAGGACTGAAGCTTTCTTT,.,TRBD1,TRBJ1-1,TRBV27
CASSLRLTDNEQFF,TGTGCCAGCAGCTTAAGGCTCACGGACAATGAGCAGTTCTTC,.,.,TRBJ2-1,TRBV7-2
CASSKNRGAGGTEAFF,TGTGCCAGCAGTAAAAACAGGGGCGCGGGGGGCACTGAAGCTTTCTTT,.,TRBD1,TRBJ1-1,TRBV28
CASSLMSGDTQYF,TGTGCCAGCAGCTTAATGAGCGGAGATACGCAGTATTTT,.,.,TRBJ2-3,TRBV7-3